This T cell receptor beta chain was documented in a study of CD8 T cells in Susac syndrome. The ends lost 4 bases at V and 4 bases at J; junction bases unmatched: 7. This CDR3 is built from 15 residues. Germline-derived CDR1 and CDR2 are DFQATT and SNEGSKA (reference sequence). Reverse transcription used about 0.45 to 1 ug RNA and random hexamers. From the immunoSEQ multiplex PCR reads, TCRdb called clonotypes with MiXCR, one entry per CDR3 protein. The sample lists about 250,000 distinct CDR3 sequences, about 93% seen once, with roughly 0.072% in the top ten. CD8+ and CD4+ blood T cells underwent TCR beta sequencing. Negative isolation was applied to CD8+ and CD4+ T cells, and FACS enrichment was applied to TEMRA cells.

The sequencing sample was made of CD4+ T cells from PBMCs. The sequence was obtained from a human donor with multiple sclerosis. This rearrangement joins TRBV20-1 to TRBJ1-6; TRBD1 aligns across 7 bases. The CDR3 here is CSAITPGQYNSPLHF. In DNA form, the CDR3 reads TGCAGTGCTATAACGCCGGGACAGTATAATTCACCCCTCCACTTT.